Following are 16 T cell receptor beta chains from one sample sequenced in a study of human T cells and chemical hapten exposure. The sample's time point: patch test 2, 6 weeks after DPC sensitization. As for treatment: therapeutic diphenylcyclopropenone sensitization with weekly scalp DPC. Using its own MiXCR run on the RACE reads, TCRdb lists one record per CDR3 protein. The repertoire holds about 54,000 distinct CDR3 sequences, with over 9.5% as singletons. Source: whole blood, taken in connection with sensitization to the hapten diphenylcyclopropenone (DPC). These TCRs come from a woman aged 45-60 years with alopecia areata. Some clones in this sample may be carry-over from other donors' samples.

This sequence joins TRBV20-1 and TRBJ1-1; D not resolved. The V end was cut by 0 bases, the J end by 2 bases, with 10 bases between. This CDR3 region has 14 residues. Germline assignment: CDR1 DFQATT and CDR2 SNEGSKA (reference sequence). CDR3 sequence reads: CSARESTYNTEAFF. The DNA for the CDR3 is TGCAGTGCTAGAGAGTCGACATACAACACTGAAGCTTTCTTT.

This clonotype has at least ten counts. This chain uses TRBV4-2 with TRBJ1-2; D gene uncertain. The CDR3 totals 12 residues. The germline V and J ends were trimmed by 0 bases and 10 bases, with 9 bases remaining between them. Germline assignment: CDR1 LGHNA and CDR2 YNFKEQ. CDR3 residues: CASSQDSVTYTF. Written as DNA, the CDR3 is TGTGCCAGCAGCCAAGATTCGGTAACCTACACCTTC.

This clonotype has a count of ten or more. As DNA, the CDR3 is TGTGCCAGCTCACCACCAGGGAGGGAGTACAATGAGCAGTTCTTC. Protein sequence: CASSPPGREYNEQFF. This chain links TRBV18 with TRBJ2-1, with 7 bases fitting TRBD2. The length of the CDR3 is 15 residues. V shed 0 bases, J shed 4 bases, and the junction held 3 bases outside the gene matches. Germline CDR1 is KGHSH and CDR2 is LQKENI.

The rearrangement links TRBV19 to TRBJ2-7; 7 nucleotides match TRBD1. The J segment lost 2 bases and the V segment lost 6 bases, leaving 7 bases of the junction unmatched. The germline V gene has CDR1 LNHDA and CDR2 SQIVND (reference sequence). The CDR3 loop spans 14 amino acids. CDR3 in amino acids: CASRGTAYAYEQYF. CDR3 bases: TGTGCCAGTAGGGGGACAGCCTATGCCTACGAGCAGTACTTC.

The rearrangement uses TRBV19 and TRBJ2-5, with 7 nucleotides matching TRBD1. Germline values: CDR1 LNHDA, CDR2 SQIVND (reference sequence). The CDR3 totals 14 residues. V dropped 5 bases and J dropped 2; count of bases not matched to a gene: 5. The CDR3 sequence: CASSRMGQQETQYF. DNA of the CDR3: TGTGCCAGTAGTCGAATGGGACAGCAAGAGACCCAGTACTTC. Combining the CDR3 with reference TRBV19 and TRBJ2-5 gives the whole variable domain DGGITQSPKYLFRKEGQNVTLSCEQNLNHDAMYWYRQDPGQGLRLIYYSQIVNDFQKGDIAEGYSVSREKKESFPLTVTSAQKNPTAFYLCASSRMGQQETQYFGPGTRLLVL.

The J gene is TRBJ1-5, the V gene TRBV6-2 or TRBV6-3, with a possible D match to TRBD1 (5 bases). Per the germline V gene, CDR1 is MNHEY and CDR2 is SVGEGT. Trimming cost V 7 bases and J 4 bases, with 20 bases left between them. The CDR3 runs 16 residues. CDR3 loop: CASIHGRGASNQPQHF. The CDR3 DNA reads as TGTGCCAGCATCCACGGGAGAGGGGCCTCAAATCAGCCCCAGCATTTT.

This clonotype was seen repeatedly, ten times or more. CDR3 nucleotide sequence: TGCAGTGCTAGGTCTCAGACTCTAATAATGAACACTGAAGCTTTCTTT. As protein: CSARSQTLIMNTEAFF. The chain combines TRBV20-1 with TRBJ1-1; no definite D call. The germline V gene encodes CDR1 DFQATT and CDR2 SNEGSKA (reference sequence). Between the trimmed V and J ends, which lost 3 bases and 0 bases, there was a span of 17 bases. This CDR3 has 16 amino acids.

The sample holds a few counts of this clonotype. The chain links TRBV6-1 to TRBJ2-1, with D perhaps matching TRBD2 (6 bases). Germline CDR1 and CDR2: MNHNS and SASEGT. With 8 bases removed from V and 6 bases from J, the gap between germline ends came to 14 bases. There are 13 residues in the CDR3. The CDR3: CASVPAGGNEQFF. The CDR3 nucleotides are TGTGCCAGCGTACCAGCGGGTGGCAATGAGCAGTTCTTC.

This clonotype appeared a few times. The chain employs TRBV5-5 and TRBJ1-1; 7 bases fit TRBD1. CDR1 and CDR2 (germline): SGHKS, YYEKEE (reference sequence). The CDR3 runs to 18 residues. J gave up 4 bases and V 2 bases, and 17 bases lay outside the gene matches. As DNA, the CDR3 is TGTGCCAGCAGCTTATACAGGGGAGAGTTCCCTTGGCCCACTGAAGCTTTCTTT. Amino acids: CASSLYRGEFPWPTEAFF.

The V and J genes are TRBV5-1 and TRBJ2-1; TRBD2 agrees at 9 bases. Losses at the gene ends were 4 bases for V and 0 bases for J; bases not matched to a gene: 2. Germline loops: CDR1 SGHRS, CDR2 YFSETQ. The CDR3 is 15 amino acids. The CDR3 region is CASSRTSDSYNEQFF. CDR3 bases: TGCGCCAGCAGCCGGACTAGCGACTCCTACAATGAGCAGTTCTTC.

This clonotype was seen a handful of times. This chain links TRBV28 with TRBJ2-5; D remains unclear. Trimming stripped 7 bases from V and 5 bases from J, with 17 bases between. Germline CDR1 reads MDHEN; CDR2 reads SYDVKM. This CDR3 comprises 14 residues. CDR3 sequence (DNA): TGTGCCAGCACCCTAACTAAGGTAGTGGAGACCCAGTACTTC. Translated, it gives CASTLTKVVETQYF.

The chain employs TRBV7-2 and TRBJ2-1; TRBD1 might be the D (6 bases). The V and J ends lost 6 bases and 5 bases respectively, with 14 bases between them. There are 14 residues in the CDR3. Germline lookup yields CDR1 SGHTA and CDR2 FQGNSA. CDR3 region: CASRRQATNNEQFF. The CDR3 DNA follows: TGTGCCAGCAGGCGACAGGCTACGAACAATGAGCAGTTCTTC.

This clonotype was recorded at least ten times. The genes are TRBV20-1 and TRBJ2-3; no firm D call. This CDR3 spans 11 amino acids. Deletions cut 2 bases from V and 4 bases from J, with 4 bases between. Germline loops: CDR1 DFQATT, CDR2 SNEGSKA (reference sequence). CDR3 in DNA: TGCAGTGCTAGAAGTGCAGATACGCAGTATTTT. Its protein product is CSARSADTQYF.

This clonotype occurred many times. The genes are TRBV2 and TRBJ2-2; maybe TRBD2 (6 bases). There are 14 residues in the CDR3. V was pared by 7 bases and J by 2 bases, with 11 bases between. Per germline, CDR1 SNHLY and CDR2 FYNNEI. For the CDR3, the DNA is TGTGCCAGCAAGGGACTCATTAACACCGGGGAGCTGTTTTTT. Residues: CASKGLINTGELFF.

The rearrangement uses TRBV6-5 and TRBJ2-3; D may be TRBD1 (6 bases). Trimming removed 4 bases at V and 4 bases at J, with 6 bases between. The CDR3 spans 12 residues. Germline V lookup: CDR1 MNHEY, CDR2 SVGAGI. The CDR3 bases are TGTGCCAGCAGTTGGGGGCCAGATACGCAGTATTTT. It codes for CASSWGPDTQYF.

The chain has TRBV20-1 and TRBJ1-1, with 8 bases aligning to TRBD1. The CDR3 runs to 12 residues. From germline, CDR1 is DFQATT and CDR2 SNEGSKA (reference sequence). V lost 5 bases and J lost 5; bases outside the gene matches: 4. This CDR3 is CSAAQGATEAFF. The CDR3 DNA reads as TGCAGTGCTGCCCAGGGGGCGACTGAAGCTTTCTTT.